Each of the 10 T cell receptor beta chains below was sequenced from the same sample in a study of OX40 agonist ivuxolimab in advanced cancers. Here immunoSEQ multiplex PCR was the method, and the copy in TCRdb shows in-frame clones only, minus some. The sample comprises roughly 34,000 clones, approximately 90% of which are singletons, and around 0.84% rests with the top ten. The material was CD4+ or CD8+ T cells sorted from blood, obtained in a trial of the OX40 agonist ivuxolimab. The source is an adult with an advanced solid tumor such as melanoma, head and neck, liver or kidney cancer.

CDR3 nucleotide sequence: TGTGCCAGCAGTCCCAGGGATTTATTCGGTCGGTTTTATGAAAAACTGTTTTTT. This encodes CASSPRDLFGRFYEKLFF. This sequence joins TRBV28 and TRBJ1-4, with D tentatively TRBD1 (5 bases). Germline V gene lookup returns CDR1 MDHEN and CDR2 SYDVKM. There are 18 residues in the CDR3. V dropped 5 bases and J dropped 6 bases, with 25 bases sitting between them.

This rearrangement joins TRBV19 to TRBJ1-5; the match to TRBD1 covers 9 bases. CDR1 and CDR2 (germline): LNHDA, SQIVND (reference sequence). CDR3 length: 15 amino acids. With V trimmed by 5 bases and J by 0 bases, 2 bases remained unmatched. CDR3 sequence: CASSPDRGSNQPQHF. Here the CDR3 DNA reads TGTGCCAGTAGTCCGGACAGGGGTAGCAATCAGCCCCAGCATTTT.

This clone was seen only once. CDR3 in DNA: TGCGCCAGCAGCTACTCTCGGACTGCTGGCGCCTATGGCTACACCTTC. This encodes CASSYSRTAGAYGYTF. The V gene is TRBV5-1, the J gene TRBJ1-2; D gene ambiguous. The CDR3 has 16 residues. CDR1 and CDR2 from the germline V gene are SGHRS and YFSETQ. V was shortened by 3 bases and J by 4 bases, with 19 bases between the two germline ends.

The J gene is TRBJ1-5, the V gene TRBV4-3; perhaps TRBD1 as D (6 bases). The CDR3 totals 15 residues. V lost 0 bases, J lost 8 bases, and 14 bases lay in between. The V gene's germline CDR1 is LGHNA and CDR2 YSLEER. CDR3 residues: CASSQEGGRGEPQHF. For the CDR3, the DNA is TGCGCCAGCAGCCAAGAGGGCGGCAGGGGAGAGCCCCAGCATTTT.

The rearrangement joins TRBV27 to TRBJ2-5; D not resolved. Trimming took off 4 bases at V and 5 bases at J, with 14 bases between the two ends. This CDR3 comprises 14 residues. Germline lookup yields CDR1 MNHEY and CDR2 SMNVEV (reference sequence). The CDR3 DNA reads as TGTGCCAGCAGTTCCCACTTGGTGCCGGAGACCCAGTACTTC. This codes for CASSSHLVPETQYF.

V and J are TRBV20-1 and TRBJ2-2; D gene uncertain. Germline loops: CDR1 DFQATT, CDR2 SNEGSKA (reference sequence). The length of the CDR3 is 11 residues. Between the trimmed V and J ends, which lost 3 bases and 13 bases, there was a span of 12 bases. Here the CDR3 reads CSASGSRGLFF. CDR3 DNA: TGCAGTGCTAGTGGTAGCAGAGGGCTGTTTTTT.

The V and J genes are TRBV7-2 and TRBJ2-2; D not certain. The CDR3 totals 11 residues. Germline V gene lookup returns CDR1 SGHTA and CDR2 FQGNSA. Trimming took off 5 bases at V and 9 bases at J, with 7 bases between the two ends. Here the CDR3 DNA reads TGTGCCAGCAGCCAGCGACGGGAGCTGTTTTTT. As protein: CASSQRRELFF.

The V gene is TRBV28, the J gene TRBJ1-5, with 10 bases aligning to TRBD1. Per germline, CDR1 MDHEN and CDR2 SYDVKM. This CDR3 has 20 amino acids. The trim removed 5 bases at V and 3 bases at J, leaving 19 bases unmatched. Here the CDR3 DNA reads TGTGCCAGCAGTGGTCTATTGGGAACACCGGGACAGGGGTTCAATCAGCCCCAGCATTTT. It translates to CASSGLLGTPGQGFNQPQHF.

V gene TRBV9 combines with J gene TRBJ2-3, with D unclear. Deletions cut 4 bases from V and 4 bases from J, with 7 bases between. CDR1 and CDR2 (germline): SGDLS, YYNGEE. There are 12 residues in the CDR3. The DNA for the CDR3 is TGTGCCAGCAGCACCCGGGCAGATACGCAGTATTTT. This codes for CASSTRADTQYF. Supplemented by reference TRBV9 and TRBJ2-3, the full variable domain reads DSGVTQTPKHLITATGQRVTLRCSPRSGDLSVYWYQQSLDQGLQFLIQYYNGEERAKGNILERFSAQQFPDLHSELNLSSLELGDSALYFCASSTRADTQYFGPGTRLTVL.

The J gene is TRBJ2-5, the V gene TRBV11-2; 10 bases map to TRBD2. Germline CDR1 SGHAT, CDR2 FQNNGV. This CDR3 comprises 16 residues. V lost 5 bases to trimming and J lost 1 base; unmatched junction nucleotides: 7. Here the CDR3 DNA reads TGTGCCAGCAGCCGGGGTAGCGGGGGGTTCCAAGAGACCCAGTACTTC. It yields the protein CASSRGSGGFQETQYF.